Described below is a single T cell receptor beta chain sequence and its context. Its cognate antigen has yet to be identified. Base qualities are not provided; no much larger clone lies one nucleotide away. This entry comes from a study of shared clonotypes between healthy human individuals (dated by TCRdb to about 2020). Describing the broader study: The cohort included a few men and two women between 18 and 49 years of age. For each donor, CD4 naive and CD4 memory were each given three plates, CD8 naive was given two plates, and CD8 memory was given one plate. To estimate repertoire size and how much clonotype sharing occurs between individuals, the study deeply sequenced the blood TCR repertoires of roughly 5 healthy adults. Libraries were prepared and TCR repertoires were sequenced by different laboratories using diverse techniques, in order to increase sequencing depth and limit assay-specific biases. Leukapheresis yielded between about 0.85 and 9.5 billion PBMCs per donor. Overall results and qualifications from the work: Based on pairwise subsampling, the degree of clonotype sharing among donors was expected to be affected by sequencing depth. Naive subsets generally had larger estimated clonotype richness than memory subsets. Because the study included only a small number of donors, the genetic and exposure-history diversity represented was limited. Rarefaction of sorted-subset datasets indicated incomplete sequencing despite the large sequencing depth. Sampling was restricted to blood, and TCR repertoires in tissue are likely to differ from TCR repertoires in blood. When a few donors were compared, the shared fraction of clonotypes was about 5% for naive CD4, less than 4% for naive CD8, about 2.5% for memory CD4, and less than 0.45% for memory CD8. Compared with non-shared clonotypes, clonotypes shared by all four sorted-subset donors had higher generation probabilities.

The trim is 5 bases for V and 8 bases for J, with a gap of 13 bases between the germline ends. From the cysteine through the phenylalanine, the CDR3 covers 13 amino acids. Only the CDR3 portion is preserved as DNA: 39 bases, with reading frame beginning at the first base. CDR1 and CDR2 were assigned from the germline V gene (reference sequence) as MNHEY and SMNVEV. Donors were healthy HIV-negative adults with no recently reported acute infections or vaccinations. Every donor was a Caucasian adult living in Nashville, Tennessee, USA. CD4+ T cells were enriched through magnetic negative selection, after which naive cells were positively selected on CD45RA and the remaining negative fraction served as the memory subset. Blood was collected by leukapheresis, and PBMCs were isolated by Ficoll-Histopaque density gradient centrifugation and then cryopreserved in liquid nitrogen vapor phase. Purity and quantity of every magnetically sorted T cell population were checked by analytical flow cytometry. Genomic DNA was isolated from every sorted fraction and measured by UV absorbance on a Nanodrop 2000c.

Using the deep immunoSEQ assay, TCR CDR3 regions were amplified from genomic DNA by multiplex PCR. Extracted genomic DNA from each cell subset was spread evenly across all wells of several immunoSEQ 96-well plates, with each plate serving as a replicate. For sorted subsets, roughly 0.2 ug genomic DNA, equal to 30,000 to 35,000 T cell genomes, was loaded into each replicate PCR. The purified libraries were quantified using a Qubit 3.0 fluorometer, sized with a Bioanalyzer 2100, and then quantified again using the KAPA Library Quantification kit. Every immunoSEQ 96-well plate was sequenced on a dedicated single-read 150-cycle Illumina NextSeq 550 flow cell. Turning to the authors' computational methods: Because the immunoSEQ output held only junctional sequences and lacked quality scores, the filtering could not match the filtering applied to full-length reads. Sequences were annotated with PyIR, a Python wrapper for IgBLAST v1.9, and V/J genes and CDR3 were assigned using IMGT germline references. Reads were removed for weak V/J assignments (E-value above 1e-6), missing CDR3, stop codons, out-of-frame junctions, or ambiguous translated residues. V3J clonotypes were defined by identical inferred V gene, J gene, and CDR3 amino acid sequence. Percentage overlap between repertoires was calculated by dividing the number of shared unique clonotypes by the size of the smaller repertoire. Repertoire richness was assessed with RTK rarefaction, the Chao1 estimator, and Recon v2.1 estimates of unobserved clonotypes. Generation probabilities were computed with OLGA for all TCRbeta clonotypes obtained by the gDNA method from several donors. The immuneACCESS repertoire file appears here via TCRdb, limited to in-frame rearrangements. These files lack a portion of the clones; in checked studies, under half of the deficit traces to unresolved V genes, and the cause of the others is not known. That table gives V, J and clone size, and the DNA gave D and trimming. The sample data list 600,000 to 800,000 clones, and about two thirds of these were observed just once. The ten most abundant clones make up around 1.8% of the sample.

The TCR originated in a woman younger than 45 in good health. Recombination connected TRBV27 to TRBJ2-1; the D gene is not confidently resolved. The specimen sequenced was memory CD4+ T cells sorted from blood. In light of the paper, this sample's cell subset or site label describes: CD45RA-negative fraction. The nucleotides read TGTGCCAGCAGTCCCCGGGTGGCGTATGAGCAGTTCTTC. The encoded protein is CASSPRVAYEQFF.